This TCR beta chain comes out of a study of lymphopenia after photon versus proton radiotherapy. Sequencing used immunoSEQ multiplex PCR; TCRdb keeps in-frame clones, though not all of them. The repertoire has more than 25,000 clones, around 90% of them found once; the top ten carry less than 7%. The germline gives CDR1 LGHNA, CDR2 YSLEER. V was pared by 1 base and J by 6 bases, with 8 bases of the junction left unmatched. CDR3 length: 15 residues. The sequenced sample was peripheral blood, obtained from a patient treated with photon-based radiotherapy. The V call is TRBV4-3, the J call TRBJ2-7; 8 nucleotides match TRBD1. The receptor's source is a woman aged 50 to 60 with pancreatic cancer. The CDR3 DNA is TGCGCCAGCAGCCAAGCCGGGACAGGATCGCGCGAGCAGTACTTC. As protein: CASSQAGTGSREQYF.